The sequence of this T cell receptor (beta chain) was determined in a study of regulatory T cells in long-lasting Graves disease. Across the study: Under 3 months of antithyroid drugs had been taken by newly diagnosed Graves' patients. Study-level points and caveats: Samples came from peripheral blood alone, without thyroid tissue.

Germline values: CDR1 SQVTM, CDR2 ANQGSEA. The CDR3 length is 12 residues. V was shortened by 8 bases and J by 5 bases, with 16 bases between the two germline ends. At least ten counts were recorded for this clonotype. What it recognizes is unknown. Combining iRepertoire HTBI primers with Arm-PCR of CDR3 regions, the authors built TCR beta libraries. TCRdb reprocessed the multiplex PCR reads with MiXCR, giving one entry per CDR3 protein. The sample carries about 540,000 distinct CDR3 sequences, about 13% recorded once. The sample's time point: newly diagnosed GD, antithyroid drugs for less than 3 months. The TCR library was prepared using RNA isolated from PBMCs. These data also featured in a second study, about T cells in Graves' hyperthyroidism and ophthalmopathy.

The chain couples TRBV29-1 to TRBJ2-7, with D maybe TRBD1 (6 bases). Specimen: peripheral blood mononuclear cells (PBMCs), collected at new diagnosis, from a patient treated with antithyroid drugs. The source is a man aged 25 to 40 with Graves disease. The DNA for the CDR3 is TGCAGCTCGGGTCAGGGGTATGACGAGCAGTACTTC. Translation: CSSGQGYDEQYF.